Following are 10 T cell receptor beta chains from one sample sequenced in a study of PD-L1 blockade in urothelial cancer. Produced via immunoSEQ multiplex PCR; TCRdb's table is partial and in-frame only. The data contain roughly 36,000 clones, about 89% of them singletons. The sequencing used PBMCs, collected around atezolizumab (anti-PD-L1) treatment. These receptors were obtained from a man in his 60s with urothelial cancer.

The chain has TRBV6-6 and TRBJ2-7; D uncertain. V was trimmed by 3 bases and J by 6 bases, leaving 12 bases between them. This CDR3 is 13 amino acids long. Per the germline V gene, CDR1 is MNHNY and CDR2 is SVGAGI (reference sequence). The CDR3 DNA is TGTGCCAGCAGTTATTTAGACCAGCGCGAGCAGTACTTC. Translating gives CASSYLDQREQYF.

J is TRBJ2-7 and V is TRBV7-9; a weak D match, TRBD2 (6 bases). The V end lost 1 base, the J end lost 1 base, and 14 bases lay between the germline ends. Germline V gene lookup returns CDR1 SEHNR and CDR2 FQNEAQ (reference sequence). This CDR3 has 16 residues. The CDR3 here is CASSLDIGGRSYEQYF. In nucleotides, the CDR3 is TGTGCCAGCAGCTTAGATATCGGGGGAAGGTCCTACGAGCAGTACTTC.

This clone appeared a single time. This sequence joins TRBV10-1 and TRBJ2-1; 8 bases map to TRBD2. The V and J ends lost 8 bases and 5 bases, in that order; junction bases with no gene match: 5. Germline CDR1 and CDR2: WNHNN and SYGVQD (reference sequence). The CDR3 runs to 13 residues. The CDR3 DNA reads TGCGCCAGCTCCGCGGGAGGTAACAATGAGCAGTTCTTC. The encoded protein is CASSAGGNNEQFF.

J is TRBJ1-1 and V is TRBV5-1; the match to TRBD1 covers 7 bases. This CDR3 is 13 amino acids long. CDR1 SGHRS and CDR2 YFSETQ come from the germline V gene. J was trimmed by 3 bases and V by 4 bases; bases with no gene match: 3. CDR3 loop: CASSETGDTEAFF. The CDR3 DNA reads as TGCGCCAGCAGCGAAACAGGGGACACTGAAGCTTTCTTT.

The J gene is TRBJ2-3, the V gene TRBV5-4, with 7 bases identical to TRBD1. V shed 0 bases and J 4 bases; nucleotides not matched to a gene: 2. The CDR3 spans 14 residues. The germline gives CDR1 SGHNT, CDR2 YYREEE (reference sequence). CDR3 residues: CASSLGQGPDTQYF. The CDR3 coding sequence is TGTGCCAGCAGCTTGGGACAGGGCCCAGATACGCAGTATTTT.

The CDR3 DNA sequence: TGTGCCAGCTCACTAGGGGCGGGGTCCTACAATGAGCAGTTCTTC. Protein product: CASSLGAGSYNEQFF. The J gene is TRBJ2-1, the V gene TRBV18; D may be TRBD2 (6 bases). CDR3 size: 15 residues. The germline V gene has CDR1 KGHSH and CDR2 LQKENI. V was trimmed by 4 bases and J by 1 base, leaving 11 bases between them.

The rearrangement joins TRBV28 to TRBJ2-5; tentative D call: TRBD2 (6 bases). Germline loops: CDR1 MDHEN, CDR2 SYDVKM. CDR3 length: 13 residues. Trimming stripped 8 bases from V and 4 bases from J, with 14 bases between. CDR3 protein: CASRTPGLETQYF. DNA of the CDR3: TGTGCCAGCCGAACTCCGGGACTAGAGACCCAGTACTTC.

The chain has TRBV18 and TRBJ1-2; D is possibly TRBD1 (5 bases). With 0 bases removed from V and 6 bases from J, the gap between germline ends came to 8 bases. The CDR3 loop spans 13 amino acids. The V gene's germline CDR1 is KGHSH and CDR2 LQKENI. The CDR3 DNA sequence: TGTGCCAGCTCACCACCGTCAGGGCATGGCTACACCTTC. Its protein is CASSPPSGHGYTF. The full variable domain, completed using reference TRBV18 and TRBJ1-2, is NAGVMQNPRHLVRRRGQEARLRCSPMKGHSHVYWYRQLPEEGLKFMVYLQKENIIDESGMPKERFSAEFPKEGPSILRIQQVVRGDSAAYFCASSPPSGHGYTFGSGTRLTVV.

This clone was counted once. This chain joins TRBV7-2 and TRBJ2-1, with a tentative D call TRBD2 (5 bases). With 2 bases removed from V and 9 bases from J, the gap between germline ends came to 8 bases. CDR1 SGHTA and CDR2 FQGNSA come from the germline V gene. The CDR3 is made up of 12 amino acids. CDR3 sequence reads: CASSLREFEQFF. CDR3 nucleotide sequence: TGTGCCAGCAGCTTAAGGGAGTTTGAGCAGTTCTTC.

The chain combines TRBV11-3 with TRBJ2-3; D remains unclear. CDR1 is SGHNT and CDR2 is YENEEA in the germline V gene. Trimming took off 1 base at V and 2 bases at J, with 13 bases between the two ends. The CDR3 is 16 residues long. Here the CDR3 reads CASSLVTIDATDTQYF. The CDR3 DNA reads TGTGCCAGCAGCTTAGTAACTATCGACGCCACAGATACGCAGTATTTT.